The rows below give T cell receptor beta chains drawn from one sample of a study of T cell responses to AZD1222 COVID-19 vaccine. Using immunoSEQ multiplex PCR, the repertoire was profiled, and TCRdb retains in-frame clones only, with some absent. The repertoire has approximately 130,000 clones, 90% of them found once; the top ten carry about 7%. The sequencing here drew on peripheral blood, taken on day 0 of AZD1222 vaccination. These receptors were obtained from an adult in good health. Each CDR3 is given with its conserved first and last residue. Each record gives: J gene, D gene, clone size, V gene, CDR3 DNA, CDR3 protein. The D gene is left open where the match is weak. Some rows mark clone size as missing; the rest say once, few, many or name a class of expanded clone.

TRBJ2-1	.	.	TRBV7-2	TGTGCCAGCAGCACCACCGGGACCTACAATGAGCAGTTCTTC	CASSTTGTYNEQFF
TRBJ2-7	.	.	TRBV27	TGTGCCAGCAGTTTAGTCCCCCGTACCTACGAGCAGTACTTC	CASSLVPRTYEQYF
TRBJ2-7	.	once	TRBV6-5	TGTACCAGCAGTTACCAGGACTCCTGGGGCGAGCAGTACTTC	CTSSYQDSWGEQYF
TRBJ1-2	.	.	TRBV18	TGTGCCAGCTCACCTGACTTGTTCAATGGCTACACCTTC	CASSPDLFNGYTF
TRBJ1-5	.	.	TRBV12-3/TRBV12-4	TGTGCCAGCAGCTCTCACAGCAATCAGCCCCAGCATTTT	CASSSHSNQPQHF
TRBJ1-6	TRBD1	once	TRBV4-3	TGCGCCAGCAGCCAAGTGGGACAGTTTAAATCACCCCTCCACTTT	CASSQVGQFKSPLHF
TRBJ2-7	.	.	TRBV18	TGTGCCAGCTCAGGGCAGGGTCGCTACGAGCAGTACTTC	CASSGQGRYEQYF
TRBJ2-2	TRBD2	once	TRBV5-8	TGTGCCAGCAGCTTGGAGCGGGGCACCGGGGAGCTGTTTTTT	CASSLERGTGELFF
TRBJ1-1	.	.	TRBV6-5	TGTGCCAGCACCTTAAACGATGGGTTAGGAGCTTTCTTT	CASTLNDGLGAFF
TRBJ2-7	.	.	TRBV29-1	TGCAGCGTTGAAGATAGGACAGTGTCCTCCTACGAGCAGTACTTC	CSVEDRTVSSYEQYF
TRBJ1-2	.	.	TRBV20-1	TGCAGTGACGGGACCGGCTATGGCTACACCTTC	CSDGTGYGYTF
TRBJ1-4	.	few	TRBV5-1	TGCGCCAGCAGCCCGGGGACAACAACTAATGAAAAACTGTTTTTT	CASSPGTTTNEKLFF
TRBJ2-2	TRBD2	.	TRBV29-1	TGCAGCGCCGGGACTAGCGGGAGGATCACCGGGGAGCTGTTTTTT	CSAGTSGRITGELFF
TRBJ2-3	TRBD2	.	TRBV27	TGTGCCAGCAGCCACGGACTAGCGGGGGACGATACGCAGTATTTT	CASSHGLAGDDTQYF
TRBJ1-1	.	.	TRBV11-2	TGTGCCAGCAGCTTAGGCAGGAGGGGGACTGAAGCTTTCTTT	CASSLGRRGTEAFF
TRBJ2-1	.	.	TRBV4-3	TGCGCCAGCAGCCTATCCTCAGGAGGGCCGAATGAGCAGTTCTTC	CASSLSSGGPNEQFF
TRBJ2-3	TRBD2	.	TRBV14	TGTGCCAGCAGCCAAAGCATCGGAACTAGCGGCACAGATACGCAGTATTTT	CASSQSIGTSGTDTQYF
TRBJ1-1	.	.	TRBV28	TGTGCCAGCAGTTTAGGACACACTGAAGCTTTCTTT	CASSLGHTEAFF
TRBJ1-1	.	.	TRBV30	TGTGCCTGGACAGGGCGATTTAACACTGAAGCTTTCTTT	CAWTGRFNTEAFF
TRBJ2-7	.	once	TRBV14	TGTGCCAGCAGCCAAGTCTCAGGTCTGGGTCACGAGCAGTACTTC	CASSQVSGLGHEQYF
TRBJ2-3	TRBD1	.	TRBV28	TGTGCCAGCACCTCCCAGACAGGGGAACCCTCAGATACGCAGTATTTT	CASTSQTGEPSDTQYF
TRBJ1-2	.	.	TRBV5-4	TGTGCCAGCAGCCGACCGGACAGTTTCTATGGCTACACCTTC	CASSRPDSFYGYTF
TRBJ2-3	TRBD1	.	TRBV28	TGTGCCAGCAGTCCCCAGGGGGCTTCCTTAAGCGGAAACACAGATACGCAGTATTTT	CASSPQGASLSGNTDTQYF
TRBJ2-2	.	.	TRBV11-2	TGTGCCAGCAGCTTAACAAATCAGGGGACCGGGGAGCTGTTTTTT	CASSLTNQGTGELFF
TRBJ1-5	.	.	TRBV19	TGTGCCAGTAGTAAACAGGGCCCCTCTTCCAATCAGCCCCAGCATTTT	CASSKQGPSSNQPQHF
TRBJ2-7	.	.	TRBV5-1	TGCGCCAGCAGCTCGGGCACGAGTCTGACCTACGAGCAGTACTTC	CASSSGTSLTYEQYF
TRBJ1-5	.	.	TRBV19	TGTGCCAGTAGACGGACGGAGGTTGGGTATCCCCAGCATTTT	CASRRTEVGYPQHF
TRBJ2-5	.	.	TRBV18	TGTGCCAGCTCACCAGCCAGCCCAGAGACCCAGTACTTC	CASSPASPETQYF
TRBJ1-1	.	once	TRBV5-1	TGCGCCAGCAGCTTCGGGACGGCCAACACTGAAGCTTTCTTT	CASSFGTANTEAFF
TRBJ2-7	TRBD1	.	TRBV10-3	TGTGCCATCAGAGCCGGACAGGGATTGAACGAGCAGTACTTC	CAIRAGQGLNEQYF
TRBJ2-7	TRBD1	.	TRBV11-1	TGTGCCAGCAGCAATAGAAGGACAGGGCCCTACGAGCAGTACTTC	CASSNRRTGPYEQYF
TRBJ1-1	.	.	TRBV19	TGTGCCAGTAGTATGAGGCACACTGAAGCTTTCTTT	CASSMRHTEAFF
TRBJ2-5	.	few	TRBV12-1	TGTGCCAGCAGCACTACCGGGACAGAGGTGGAGACCCAGTACTTC	CASSTTGTEVETQYF
TRBJ1-5	.	.	TRBV7-9	TGTGCCAGCAGCTCCCAGGGAGGCAATCAGCCCCAGCATTTT	CASSSQGGNQPQHF
TRBJ1-5	TRBD1	.	TRBV28	TGTGCCAGCAGCTTGACAGGGGTGAGCAATCAGCCCCAGCATTTT	CASSLTGVSNQPQHF
TRBJ1-5	.	.	TRBV7-2	TGTGCCAGCAGTCTGGACAGTCAGCCCCAGCATTTT	CASSLDSQPQHF
TRBJ2-7	.	.	TRBV6-5	TGTGCCAGCAGTTATATTAGCGGAACCTACGAGCAGTACTTC	CASSYISGTYEQYF
TRBJ2-7	.	.	TRBV29-1	TGCAGCGTGGCTTCAGGGGCCTACGAGCAGTACTTC	CSVASGAYEQYF
TRBJ2-5	TRBD2	once	TRBV28	TGTGCCAGCAGCCCATCGAGGGGTAGCGGGAGTCCCCGAGAGACCCAGTACTTC	CASSPSRGSGSPRETQYF
TRBJ2-3	TRBD1	.	TRBV5-1	TGCGCCAGCAGTTTACAGGGGCTAGTAGATACGCAGTATTTT	CASSLQGLVDTQYF
TRBJ1-5	.	.	TRBV2	TGTGCCAGCACTCGTACCTCTAGCAATCAGCCCCAGCATTTT	CASTRTSSNQPQHF
TRBJ2-1	.	once	TRBV3-1/TRBV3-2	TGTGCCAGCAGCCAAGATAGGCAGAGGGGCAATGAGCAGTTCTTC	CASSQDRQRGNEQFF
TRBJ2-7	.	.	TRBV21-1	TGCCCACCATCCGACGGGACAGACTACGAGCAGTACTTC	CPPSDGTDYEQYF
TRBJ2-7	.	.	TRBV7-3	TGTGCCAGCAGCCCTGCCCCAGGGTCCTACGAGCAGTACTTC	CASSPAPGSYEQYF
TRBJ1-3	.	.	TRBV5-1	TGCGCCAGCAGCTTGGGAGACTCTGGAAACACCATATATTTT	CASSLGDSGNTIYF
TRBJ2-2	TRBD2	once	TRBV24-1	TGTGCCACCCGGGGCGGGAGGGGGCGCGGCACCGGGGAGCTGTTTTTT	CATRGGRGRGTGELFF
TRBJ1-2	.	.	TRBV27	TGTGCCAGCGCTATGGGGGGGTCCAATCGGCCGGATGGCTACACCTTC	CASAMGGSNRPDGYTF
TRBJ2-1	TRBD2	.	TRBV2	TGTGCCAGCAGTGAAGCCCCCCTAGCGGGGTACAATGAGCAGTTCTTC	CASSEAPLAGYNEQFF
TRBJ1-1	.	.	TRBV7-9	TGTGCCAGCAGCTTAGAGGGGAACACTGAAGCTTTCTTT	CASSLEGNTEAFF
TRBJ1-1	TRBD1	.	TRBV5-1	TGCGCCAGCAGCTTAGACAGGGGGGGCACTGAAGCTTTCTTT	CASSLDRGGTEAFF
TRBJ2-1	.	.	TRBV9	TGTGCCAGCACCCAGGTCCCCCCGGAGTTGATGGGGGGTGAGCAGTTCTTC	CASTQVPPELMGGEQFF
TRBJ2-5	.	.	TRBV7-9	TGTGCCAGCAGCGGACAGTTGGAGACCCAGTACTTC	CASSGQLETQYF
TRBJ1-4	.	.	TRBV18	TGTGCCAGCTCGTCAGACAGTGAAAAACTGTTTTTT	CASSSDSEKLFF
TRBJ2-4	.	few	TRBV7-2	TGTGCCAGCAGCCGCTACGCAGCTGGGAACATTCAGTACTTC	CASSRYAAGNIQYF
TRBJ1-5	.	.	TRBV30	TGTGCCTGGAGTGGGGGGGCCCAGCCCCAGCATTTT	CAWSGGAQPQHF